The rows below give T cell receptor beta chains drawn from one sample of a study of blood T cell repertoires in COVID-19. Data came from immunoSEQ multiplex PCR; TCRdb stores just in-frame clones and leaves some out. Here the sample spans 400,000 to 450,000 clones, approximately 90% being singletons. Sequences were obtained from PBMCs or T cells enriched from blood (not recorded which). The receptors originated from a man aged 25 to 40 who had recovered from COVID-19. Both conserved end residues are part of each CDR3. D genes are given only for firm matches. Part of the rows lack a size; the others show once, few, many or a class for expanded clones.

TRBV19	TRBJ2-2	.	TRBD1	TGTGCCAGTAGTATGGGACAGGACCTCACCGGGGAGCTGTTTTTT	CASSMGQDLTGELFF
TRBV2	TRBJ2-5	.	TRBD2	TGTGCCAGCAGTGGGACTAGCGGGAGGTGGGAGACCCAGTACTTC	CASSGTSGRWETQYF
TRBV29-1	TRBJ2-7	.	.	TGCAGCGTTCTTAAGTTGGCAGGGATTTCCTACGAGCAGTACTTC	CSVLKLAGISYEQYF
TRBV19	TRBJ2-7	.	TRBD2	TGTGCCAGTAGTCTACTCCCCCCGGGACGGGGGGGTGTCGAGCAGTACTTC	CASSLLPPGRGGVEQYF
TRBV2	TRBJ2-7	.	TRBD2	TGTGCCAGCAGTGAAGGAGCGGGAGGAGGAGAGCAGTACTTC	CASSEGAGGGEQYF
TRBV5-1	TRBJ2-3	.	.	TGCGCCAGCAGCGTGGGTCTTTTAGATACGCAGTATTTT	CASSVGLLDTQYF
TRBV29-1	TRBJ2-5	.	TRBD2	TGCAGCGTCGAACTAGCGGGAGCTAGTGAGACCCAGTACTTC	CSVELAGASETQYF
TRBV30	TRBJ1-4	.	.	TGTGCCTGGAGTTCCGGGACTTTTGAGGGGAAACTGTTTTTT	CAWSSGTFEGKLFF
TRBV4-2	TRBJ1-2	.	TRBD1	TGTGCCAGCAGCCCACCCGGGACAGGGGGCGCGAGGGTCTATGGCTACACCTTC	CASSPPGTGGARVYGYTF
TRBV12-5	TRBJ2-7	.	.	TGTGCTAGCCGACCAGGGAAGGACTACGAGCAGTACTTC	CASRPGKDYEQYF
TRBV5-5	TRBJ2-1	.	.	TGTGCCAGCAGCTTGAGCGTCCTCAATGAGCAGTTCTTC	CASSLSVLNEQFF
TRBV28	TRBJ2-7	.	.	TGTGCCAGCACATCCCAGTACTTC	CASTSQYF
TRBV27	TRBJ2-3	.	TRBD1	TGTGCCAGCAGTTGGACAGGAAGGGCAGATACGCAGTATTTT	CASSWTGRADTQYF
TRBV29-1	TRBJ1-1	.	.	TGCAGCGTTGGGCACCAGAACACTGAAGCTTTCTTT	CSVGHQNTEAFF
TRBV10-1	TRBJ2-5	.	.	TGCGCCAGCAGTGATCATAGAGCAGGGACCCAGTACTTC	CASSDHRAGTQYF
TRBV10-1	TRBJ1-1	.	TRBD1	TGCGCCAGCAGTGAGTCGGGGACAGGGGTTGGATGGAACACTGAAGCTTTCTTT	CASSESGTGVGWNTEAFF
TRBV28	TRBJ1-1	.	TRBD1	TGTGCCAGCAGCGGGCCGGGACAGGGTTTGAACACTGAAGCTTTCTTT	CASSGPGQGLNTEAFF
TRBV18	TRBJ2-5	.	.	TGTGCCAGCTCTTCCAGGTGGGGGGAGCAAGAGACCCAGTACTTC	CASSSRWGEQETQYF
TRBV2	TRBJ1-6	.	.	TGTGCCAGCAGCAACCTGGCAGGGTTATCACCCCTCCACTTT	CASSNLAGLSPLHF
TRBV7-2	TRBJ2-7	.	TRBD2	TGTGCCAGCAGCTTAATCACTAGCGGGAGATACCACGAGCAGTACTTC	CASSLITSGRYHEQYF
TRBV7-9	TRBJ2-7	.	.	TGTGCCAGCAGCTTAGAGGTTCCTAGAAATAGCTACGAGCAGTACTTC	CASSLEVPRNSYEQYF
TRBV7-2	TRBJ1-4	few	TRBD1	TGTGCCAGCAGCCCGAGAACAGGGGGCCGCACTAATGAAAAACTGTTTTTT	CASSPRTGGRTNEKLFF
TRBV12-5	TRBJ1-1	once	.	TGTGCTAGTGGTTTGGAGAGTCTGAACACTGAAGCTTTCTTT	CASGLESLNTEAFF
TRBV11-2	TRBJ2-1	once	TRBD2	TGTGCCACAGCGTCCGGACTAGCGGCTTACAATGAGCAGTTCTTC	CATASGLAAYNEQFF
TRBV4-1	TRBJ2-3	.	TRBD1	TGCGCCAGCAGCCAAGATCGACAGGGGGTGGCAGATACGCAGTATTTT	CASSQDRQGVADTQYF
TRBV7-7	TRBJ2-1	once	.	TGTGCCAGCAGCTTCTCTAGTGGCGATGAGCAGTTCTTC	CASSFSSGDEQFF
TRBV7-3	TRBJ2-7	.	TRBD2	TGTGCCAGCAGCTTATGGGACAGCCACTCTAGGCGGGAGGGCCTGGAGTACTTC	CASSLWDSHSRREGLEYF
TRBV18	TRBJ2-2	.	.	TGTGCCAGCTCACCAAACATACCTGCGAACACCGGGGAGCTGTTTTTT	CASSPNIPANTGELFF
TRBV9	TRBJ1-2	.	.	TGTGCCAGCAGCGTAGGAGAGAGCTATGGCTACACCTTC	CASSVGESYGYTF
TRBV4-1	TRBJ2-7	.	.	TGCGCCAGCAGCCAAGAACCGAGCCCGTCCTACGAGCAGTACTTC	CASSQEPSPSYEQYF
TRBV5-1	TRBJ2-2	.	.	TGCGCCAGCAGCTTGGAGGCGGAGACCGGGGAGCTGTTTTTT	CASSLEAETGELFF
TRBV28	TRBJ1-5	.	.	TGTGCCAGCAGTCTGGCCCGCAATCAGCCCCAGCATTTT	CASSLARNQPQHF
TRBV19	TRBJ2-5	.	TRBD1	TGTGCCAGTTCGGGACAGGGGAGAGAGACCCAGTACTTC	CASSGQGRETQYF
TRBV6-5	TRBJ1-1	.	.	TGTGCCAGCAGTTACCATACGGCAGGCTTGAACACTGAAGCTTTCTTT	CASSYHTAGLNTEAFF
TRBV4-1	TRBJ2-4	.	TRBD2	TGCGCCAGCAGCCTGGGACTAGTTGACATTCAGTACTTC	CASSLGLVDIQYF
TRBV6-2/TRBV6-3	TRBJ2-7	.	TRBD1	TGTGCCAGCATCCCGGGACAGGGGGATTACGAGCAGTACTTC	CASIPGQGDYEQYF
TRBV28	TRBJ2-3	.	.	TGTGCCAGCAGTTCCGGGACTTGGTCGGATACGCAGTATTTT	CASSSGTWSDTQYF